What follows is one TCR beta chain and its context. These data belong to a study of blood T cell repertoires in COVID-19. About the study: The United States, Italy and Spain supplied acute and convalescent COVID-19 samples. From T cells, B-cell-depleted T cells, or PBMCs came the material, which was cDNA or gDNA.

V was pared by 3 bases and J by 4 bases, with 8 bases of the junction left unmatched. CDR1 is KGHSH, CDR2 LQKENI, per germline. There are 15 residues in the CDR3. In the source study's methods: From reference gene primer amplification, estimates of nucleated cell counts were derived. Sequencing was performed with immunoSEQ multiplex PCR; in TCRdb, only in-frame clones are kept and a portion is missing. V, J and clone size are those of that table, while D and trimming were read from the DNA. The data contain more than 85,000 clones, roughly 92% of them singletons. The TCR was taken from a man between 65 and 85 years old with acute or convalescent COVID-19. Material for sequencing was peripheral blood. V gene TRBV18 combines with J gene TRBJ1-2, with TRBD1 identical over 7 bases. The CDR3 DNA reads as TGTGCCAGCTCACCTATACAGGGGCTGGCCTATGGCTACACCTTC. This translates into CASSPIQGLAYGYTF.